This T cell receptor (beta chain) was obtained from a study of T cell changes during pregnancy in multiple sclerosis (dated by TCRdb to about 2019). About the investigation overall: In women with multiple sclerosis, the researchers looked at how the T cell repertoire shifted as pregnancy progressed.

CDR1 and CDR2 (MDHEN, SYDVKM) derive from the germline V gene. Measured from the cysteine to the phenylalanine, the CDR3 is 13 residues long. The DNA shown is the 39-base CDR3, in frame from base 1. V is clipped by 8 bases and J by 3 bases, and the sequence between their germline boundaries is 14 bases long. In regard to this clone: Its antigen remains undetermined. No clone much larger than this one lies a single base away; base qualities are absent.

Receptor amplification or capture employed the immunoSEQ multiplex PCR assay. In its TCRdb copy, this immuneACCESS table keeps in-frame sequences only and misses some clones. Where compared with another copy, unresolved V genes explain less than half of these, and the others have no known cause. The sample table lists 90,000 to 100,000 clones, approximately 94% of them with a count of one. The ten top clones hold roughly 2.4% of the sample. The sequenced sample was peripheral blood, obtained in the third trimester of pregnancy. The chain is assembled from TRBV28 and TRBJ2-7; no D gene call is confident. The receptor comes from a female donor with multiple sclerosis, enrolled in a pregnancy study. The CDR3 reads CASAEVSYYEQYF. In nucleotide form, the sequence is TGTGCCAGCGCAGAGGTTTCATACTACGAGCAGTACTTC.